This TCR beta chain emerged from a study of blood T cell repertoires in COVID-19. Germline trimming cut 6 bases from V and 1 base from J; bases unmatched to any gene: 2. The CDR3 sequence is 14 residues long. CDR1 and CDR2 (germline): MNHNY, SVGAGI (reference sequence). Sequencing was performed with immunoSEQ multiplex PCR; in TCRdb, only in-frame clones are kept and a portion is missing. The sample has approximately 410,000 clones, roughly 85% seen once. Material: peripheral blood. The V and J genes are TRBV6-6 and TRBJ2-2; 7 bases line up with TRBD1. The clonotype comes from a woman aged 30 to 39 with active or convalescent COVID-19. CDR3 bases: TGTGCCAGCAGAAGGGACAGGAACACCGGGGAGCTGTTTTTT. This sequence encodes CASRRDRNTGELFF.